This TCR beta chain appears in the sequencing data of a study of regulatory T cells in long-lasting Graves disease. Notes on the study in general: Among the persistent patients, some 2,900 public clonotypes were shared, more than the 850 to 1,000 shared among new patients.

This clonotype was counted a few times. Its antigen is currently unknown. Germline V gene lookup returns CDR1 DFQATT and CDR2 SNEGSKA (reference sequence). Trimming took 5 bases from V and 3 from J; bases not matched to a gene: 4. The CDR3 length is 14 residues. Arm-PCR of CDR3 regions and iRepertoire HTBI primers were the basis on which TCR beta libraries were built. In TCRdb, the multiplex PCR reads were re-called with MiXCR into one record per CDR3 protein. In the table there are 550,000 or so distinct CDR3 sequences, more than 10% of which are singletons. The sample's time point: newly diagnosed GD, antithyroid drugs for less than 3 months. PBMC-extracted RNA yielded the TCR library. The data also belong to a second study, concerning T cells in Graves' hyperthyroidism and ophthalmopathy. That paper states: An initial round of RT-PCR targeting the TCR CDR3 relied on the HTBI primer set.

The chain is built from TRBV20-1 and TRBJ2-1; 10 bases match TRBD1. Specimen: peripheral blood mononuclear cells (PBMCs), collected at new diagnosis, from a patient treated with antithyroid drugs. The origin of this receptor is a woman younger than 45 with Graves disease. The CDR3 is CSAYRDRGYNEQFF. The DNA of the CDR3 is TGCAGTGCTTACCGGGACAGGGGCTACAATGAGCAGTTCTTC.